Here is one T cell receptor beta chain with its context. Its antigen is not known. This entry is derived from a study of response to subunit inactivated influenza vaccine. TCRdb reprocessed the RT-PCR reads with MiXCR, giving one entry per CDR3 protein. The sample has under 800,000 distinct CDR3 sequences, 11% to 15% seen once. Per the germline V gene, CDR1 is SGHRS and CDR2 is YFSETQ. With V trimmed by 1 base and J by 7 bases, 8 bases remained unmatched. CDR3 size: 16 residues. Findings and limits, study-wide: Authors proposed each seasonal influenza vaccination draws in few new T cells.

This TCR came from a man in his fifties who received an inactivated influenza vaccine. The sample in question was PBMCs from blood, obtained around 15 days before vaccination. The genes are TRBV5-1 and TRBJ2-1; 10 bases map to TRBD1. CDR3 bases: TGCGCCAGCAGCTTGACGGGACAGGGGCCGAGGAATGAGCAGTTCTTC. Protein product: CASSLTGQGPRNEQFF.